Following are 30 T cell receptor beta chains from one sample sequenced in a study of OX40 agonist ivuxolimab in advanced cancers. Sequenced by immunoSEQ multiplex PCR; TCRdb stores in-frame clones only, minus some. The sample has around 58,000 clones, 90% to 95% seen once. This specimen consisted of CD4+ or CD8+ T cells sorted from blood, obtained in a trial of the OX40 agonist ivuxolimab. Receptor source: an adult with an advanced solid tumor such as melanoma, head and neck, liver or kidney cancer.

This chain links TRBV4-1 with TRBJ2-2; D may be TRBD1 or TRBD2 (5 bases each). The V end was cut by 4 bases, the J end by 0 bases, with 6 bases between. Germline V gene lookup returns CDR1 MGHRA and CDR2 YSYEKL. The CDR3 is 14 residues long. This CDR3 is CASSRGSNTGELFF. CDR3 nucleotides: TGCGCCAGCAGCCGGGGGTCGAACACCGGGGAGCTGTTTTTT.

This clone was found once. V usage is TRBV7-9 and J usage is TRBJ1-2; 9 nucleotides align to TRBD1. Losses at the gene ends were 2 bases for V and 5 bases for J; bases not matched to a gene: 12. The V gene's germline CDR1 is SEHNR and CDR2 FQNEAQ (reference sequence). The CDR3 has 17 amino acids. The CDR3 DNA sequence: TGTGCCAGCAGCTTACCCACCCGTAACAGGGGGCCGTATGGCTACACCTTC. It encodes CASSLPTRNRGPYGYTF.

This clone occurred a few times. The chain couples TRBV7-9 to TRBJ1-2, with D possibly being TRBD1 (6 bases). This CDR3 contains 14 residues. With 10 bases removed from V and 9 bases from J, the gap between germline ends came to 24 bases. CDR1 and CDR2 (germline): SEHNR, FQNEAQ (reference sequence). As DNA, the CDR3 is TGTGCCACCTACGGTGGGCAGGGGACGACGAGCTACACCTTC. Translation: CATYGGQGTTSYTF.

The rearrangement joins TRBV6-5 to TRBJ1-5; a weak D match, TRBD1 (6 bases). Looked up from germline, CDR1 is MNHEY and CDR2 is SVGAGI. Trimming shortened V by 0 bases and J by 4 bases, and 10 bases separated the two germline ends. The CDR3 runs 15 residues. The CDR3: CASSYSLQGNQPQHF. CDR3 DNA: TGTGCCAGCAGTTACTCGTTGCAGGGGAATCAGCCCCAGCATTTT.

This clone was seen once. This sequence joins TRBV7-3 and TRBJ2-1; 8 positions match TRBD2. The length of the CDR3 is 11 residues. Trimming at V came to 5 bases and at J to 10 bases, leaving 1 base not matched to a gene. CDR1 SGHTA and CDR2 FQGTGA come from the germline V gene. The CDR3 bases are TGTGCCAGCAGCCGCGGGAGGGAGCAGTTCTTC. The encoded protein is CASSRGREQFF.

This chain links TRBV5-1 with TRBJ2-2, with 10 bases identical to TRBD1. There are 16 residues in the CDR3. The junction had 7 bases not matched to a gene; V was cut back by 4 bases and J by 4 bases. The V gene's germline CDR1 is SGHRS and CDR2 YFSETQ. The CDR3, as DNA: TGCGCCAGCAGCATGGACAGGGGGGTAGTCACCGGGGAGCTGTTTTTT. The encoded protein is CASSMDRGVVTGELFF.

The gene calls are TRBV7-8 and TRBJ2-7; the match to TRBD1 covers 8 bases. CDR1 is SGHVS, CDR2 FQNEAQ, per germline. This CDR3 has 13 amino acids. Germline trimming cut 5 bases from V and 6 bases from J; bases unmatched to any gene: 6. For the CDR3, the DNA is TGTGCCAGCAGCCCACAGGGGACAGGCGAGCAGTACTTC. It codes for CASSPQGTGEQYF.

The chain combines TRBV9 with TRBJ2-3; perhaps D is TRBD1 or TRBD2 (5 bases each). Germline CDR1 SGDLS, CDR2 YYNGEE. Trimming cost V 2 bases and J 1 base, with 20 bases left between them. The CDR3 is 18 residues long. Written as DNA, the CDR3 is TGTGCCAGCAGCGTCAACCTCGGTGGGGACGGCCGCACAGATACGCAGTATTTT. Translated, it gives CASSVNLGGDGRTDTQYF. The full variable domain, rest sourced from reference TRBV9 and TRBJ2-3, is DSGVTQTPKHLITATGQRVTLRCSPRSGDLSVYWYQQSLDQGLQFLIQYYNGEERAKGNILERFSAQQFPDLHSELNLSSLELGDSALYFCASSVNLGGDGRTDTQYFGPGTRLTVL.

CDR3 protein: CASDTGRDEAYEQYF. DNA for the CDR3: TGTGCCAGCGACACCGGACGGGACGAGGCCTACGAGCAGTACTTC. V gene TRBV21-1 combines with J gene TRBJ2-7. TRBV21-1 corresponds to a pseudogene. The CDR3 is 15 residues long.

The V and J genes are TRBV7-8 and TRBJ1-5, with D perhaps TRBD1 (5 bases). The germline gives CDR1 SGHVS, CDR2 FQNEAQ. The CDR3 spans 16 residues. Deletions cut 1 base from V and 1 base from J, with 11 bases between. The CDR3 DNA reads as TGTGCCAGCAGCTTAGATCCAGGGATAAGCAATCAGCCCCAGCATTTT. It yields the protein CASSLDPGISNQPQHF.

In DNA form, the CDR3 reads TGTGCCAGCAGCGCGACTAGCGGGGAGGTGCAGTTCTTC. The encoded protein is CASSATSGEVQFF. The J gene is TRBJ2-1, the V gene TRBV9, with 11 bases matching TRBD2. There are 13 residues in the CDR3. Trimming removed 3 bases from V and 12 bases from J; junction bases left unmatched: 5. Germline CDR1 reads SGDLS; CDR2 reads YYNGEE.

The chain has TRBV15 and TRBJ2-5, with D unclear. Deletions cut 3 bases from V and 3 bases from J, with 14 bases between. CDR1 is LNHNV and CDR2 is YYDKDF in the germline V gene (reference sequence). CDR3 size: 15 residues. The CDR3 DNA is TGTGCCACCAGCAGGTACCGGGCCCAAAAAGAGACCCAGTACTTC. Protein: CATSRYRAQKETQYF. The full variable domain, rest sourced from reference TRBV15 and TRBJ2-5, is DAMVIQNPRYQVTQFGKPVTLSCSQTLNHNVMYWYQQKSSQAPKLLFHYYDKDFNNEADTPDNFQSRRPNTSFCFLDIRSPGLGDTAMYLCATSRYRAQKETQYFGPGTRLLVL.

This rearrangement joins TRBV4-1 to TRBJ2-5; D not certain. The CDR3 sequence is 11 residues long. V shed 3 bases and J shed 4 bases, with 3 bases lying between them. The germline gives CDR1 MGHRA, CDR2 YSYEKL. The CDR3 protein is CASSHRETQYF. The DNA for the CDR3 is TGCGCCAGCAGCCACAGAGAGACCCAGTACTTC.

The chain carries TRBV29-1 and TRBJ2-1, with TRBD2 identical over 10 bases. V shed 3 bases, J shed 8 bases, and the junction held 4 bases outside the gene matches. The CDR3 extends over 13 amino acids. From germline, CDR1 is SQVTM and CDR2 ANQGSEA. The CDR3, as DNA: TGCAGCGTTGACCCTAGCGGGAGTTATGAGCAGTTCTTC. Protein product: CSVDPSGSYEQFF.

The chain recombines TRBV14 with TRBJ1-2, with 11 bases identical to TRBD1. This CDR3 has 16 residues. The J segment lost 1 base and the V segment lost 3 bases, leaving 4 bases of the junction unmatched. Germline V gene data show CDR1 as SGHDN and CDR2 as FVKESK. The CDR3 nucleotides are TGTGCCAGCAGCCACGGACAGGGGGCACGTAACTATGGCTACACCTTC. Amino acid sequence: CASSHGQGARNYGYTF.

This chain links TRBV19 with TRBJ2-3, with 8 positions matching TRBD2. CDR3 length: 16 amino acids. The germline V gene encodes CDR1 LNHDA and CDR2 SQIVND (reference sequence). Trimming at V came to 5 bases and at J to 3 bases, leaving 10 bases not matched to a gene. The CDR3 bases are TGTGCCAGTAGTTCCCGGGAGGGGGTCAGGACAGATACGCAGTATTTT. Its translation is CASSSREGVRTDTQYF.

The chain carries TRBV28 and TRBJ2-7, with 13 bases identical to TRBD2. Germline trimming cut 6 bases from V and 12 bases from J; bases unmatched to any gene: 8. The CDR3 is made up of 13 amino acids. The germline gives CDR1 MDHEN, CDR2 SYDVKM. The CDR3 DNA follows: TGTGCCAGCAGCTTTAGACTAGCGGGAGGCTTGTACTTC. Its protein is CASSFRLAGGLYF.

The V and J genes are TRBV11-3 and TRBJ2-7; 7 bases fit TRBD2. The J segment lost 4 bases and the V segment lost 7 bases, leaving 13 bases of the junction unmatched. Germline CDR1 is SGHNT and CDR2 is YENEEA. This CDR3 comprises 15 residues. The CDR3 spells CASKQWREPPYEQYF. The DNA for the CDR3 is TGTGCCAGCAAACAGTGGCGGGAGCCCCCATACGAGCAGTACTTC.

This clone was observed a single time. The genes are TRBV7-9 and TRBJ1-1; unclear D gene. Germline V lookup: CDR1 SEHNR, CDR2 FQNEAQ (reference sequence). This CDR3 contains 16 residues. Trimming shortened V by 2 bases and J by 0 bases, and 13 bases separated the two germline ends. In nucleotides, the CDR3 is TGTGCCAGCAGCTTAATCTTCGTGGTTATGAACACTGAAGCTTTCTTT. Translated, it gives CASSLIFVVMNTEAFF.

The chain is built from TRBV5-1 and TRBJ1-2; no definite D call. The CDR3 contains 14 residues. Germline CDR1 and CDR2: SGHRS and YFSETQ. V was pared by 3 bases and J by 1 base, with 10 bases between. The CDR3 protein is CASSSEDLNYGYTF. CDR3 DNA sequence: TGCGCCAGCAGCTCAGAGGACCTTAACTATGGCTACACCTTC.

The genes are TRBV5-8 and TRBJ2-2, with D tentatively TRBD2 (5 bases). Germline CDR1 is SGHTS and CDR2 is YDEGEE. The V gene lost 4 bases and the J gene lost 5 bases, with 15 bases spanning the gap. The CDR3 has 15 amino acids. The CDR3 is CASSPRARETGELFF. DNA of the CDR3: TGTGCCAGCAGCCCGCGTGCCCGGGAAACCGGGGAGCTGTTTTTT.

The rearrangement uses TRBV23-1 and TRBJ2-3; TRBD2 agrees at 7 bases. TRBV23-1 carries the ORF label, with uncertain function. The J segment lost 2 bases and the V segment lost 2 bases, leaving 10 bases of the junction unmatched. The CDR3 sequence is 17 residues long. The CDR3 is CASSQPTSDKYTDTQYF. DNA of the CDR3: TGCGCCAGCAGTCAACCCACTAGCGACAAGTACACAGATACGCAGTATTTT.

The chain carries TRBV19 and TRBJ2-2; perhaps TRBD2 as D (6 bases). V shed 2 bases and J shed 7 bases, with 23 bases lying between them. Germline-derived CDR1 and CDR2 are LNHDA and SQIVND (reference sequence). This CDR3 contains 18 residues. The CDR3 here is CASSITGTGNQAGGELFF. In nucleotides, the CDR3 is TGTGCCAGTAGTATAACGGGGACTGGAAATCAAGCCGGCGGGGAGCTGTTTTTT.

The V call is TRBV7-6, the J call TRBJ1-4, with 8 nucleotides matching TRBD1. CDR3 size: 16 residues. Germline CDR1 and CDR2: SGHVS and FNYEAQ. Losses at the gene ends were 5 bases for V and 4 bases for J; bases not matched to a gene: 9. Written as DNA, the CDR3 is TGTGCCAGCAGCCACCCTGAGGGACAGGTTAATGAAAAACTGTTTTTT. This codes for CASSHPEGQVNEKLFF. Drawing the rest from reference TRBV7-6 and TRBJ1-4, the complete variable domain is GAGVSQSPRYKVTKRGQDVALRCDPISGHVSLYWYRQALGQGPEFLTYFNYEAQQDKSGLPNDRFSAERPEGSISTLTIQRTEQRDSAMYRCASSHPEGQVNEKLFFGSGTQLSVL.

Concerning this clone itself: Other DNA sequences of this sample code for an identical CDR3. The gene calls are TRBV9 and TRBJ2-7; D is ambiguous. Per the germline V gene, CDR1 is SGDLS and CDR2 is YYNGEE. Trimming shortened V by 0 bases and J by 2 bases, and 9 bases separated the two germline ends. The CDR3 is made up of 14 amino acids. CDR3 nucleotide sequence: TGTGCCAGCAGCGTAGGAGGTACGGCCTACGAGCAGTACTTC. It specifies CASSVGGTAYEQYF.

This chain connects TRBV4-3 to TRBJ2-3; 9 bases align to TRBD2. Germline values: CDR1 LGHNA, CDR2 YSLEER. The CDR3 contains 18 residues. Trimming cost V 0 bases and J 4 bases; bases outside gene matches: 11. Written as DNA, the CDR3 is TGCGCCAGCAGCCAAGATCCAGCGGGAGGTCTTATGGCAGATACGCAGTATTTT. This translates into CASSQDPAGGLMADTQYF.

This chain uses TRBV9 with TRBJ2-1, with D uncertain. The germline V gene has CDR1 SGDLS and CDR2 YYNGEE. V was clipped by 7 bases and J by 6 bases, with 8 bases between them. The CDR3 has 11 amino acids. Here the CDR3 reads CASGLINEQFF. The DNA of the CDR3 is TGTGCCAGCGGCCTGATCAATGAGCAGTTCTTC.

The chain carries TRBV29-1 and TRBJ1-2, with D possibly TRBD1 on 5 matching bases. Germline assignment: CDR1 SQVTM and CDR2 ANQGSEA. The CDR3 has 13 amino acids. The V and J ends lost 3 bases and 3 bases respectively, with 11 bases between them. This CDR3 is CSVDTVGDYGYTF. The CDR3, as DNA: TGCAGCGTTGATACCGTGGGGGACTATGGCTACACCTTC.

The rearrangement uses TRBV29-1 and TRBJ2-1; D is possibly TRBD2 (6 bases). The germline gives CDR1 SQVTM, CDR2 ANQGSEA. The CDR3 is 16 residues long. V lost 3 bases, J lost 2 bases, and 17 bases lay in between. The CDR3 DNA follows: TGCAGCGTTGAGGGAGTGAGCGGAGGGACCTACAATGAGCAGTTCTTC. It codes for CSVEGVSGGTYNEQFF.

J is TRBJ1-2 and V is TRBV6-1; maybe TRBD1 (6 bases). With 0 bases removed from V and 1 base from J, the gap between germline ends came to 9 bases. This CDR3 is 15 amino acids long. Germline values: CDR1 MNHNS, CDR2 SASEGT. The DNA for the CDR3 is TGTGCCAGCAGTGAAGCCAGGGGATTTAACTATGGCTACACCTTC. It encodes CASSEARGFNYGYTF.